This T cell receptor beta chain appears in the sequencing data of a study of CD8 T cells in ankylosing spondylitis. This CDR3 contains 16 residues. V gave up 2 bases and J gave up 3 bases, with 16 bases separating them. Germline V gene data show CDR1 as SGHVS and CDR2 as FQNEAQ. This clonotype was seen a handful of times. Researchers built TCR beta libraries using quantitative 5'-RACE with molecular barcodes. TCRdb processed the 5' RACE reads anew with MiXCR; each CDR3 protein has one entry. The sample lists more than 300,000 distinct CDR3 sequences, roughly 11% occurring once. This TCR derives from a female donor with ankylosing spondylitis or in good health (not recorded which). The V call is TRBV7-8, the J call TRBJ1-1; D might be TRBD1 (5 bases). The specimen was blood, either unsorted or a sorted T cell fraction (not recorded which). CDR3 coding DNA: TGTGCCAGCAGCTTAAGGCAGGCAGGGACCCACACTGAAGCTTTCTTT. Amino acid sequence: CASSLRQAGTHTEAFF.